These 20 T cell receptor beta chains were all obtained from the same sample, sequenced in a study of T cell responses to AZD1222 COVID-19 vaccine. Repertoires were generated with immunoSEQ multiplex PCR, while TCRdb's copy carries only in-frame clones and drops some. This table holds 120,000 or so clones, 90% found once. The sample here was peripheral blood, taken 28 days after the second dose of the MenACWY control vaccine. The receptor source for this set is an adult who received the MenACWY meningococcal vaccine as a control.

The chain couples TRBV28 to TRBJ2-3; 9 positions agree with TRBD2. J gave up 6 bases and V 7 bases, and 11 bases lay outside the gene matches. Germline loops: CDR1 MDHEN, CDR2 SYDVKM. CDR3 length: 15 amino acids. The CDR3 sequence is CASTRGGPRRDTQYF. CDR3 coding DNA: TGTGCCAGCACGCGGGGGGGGCCGAGACGGGATACGCAGTATTTT.

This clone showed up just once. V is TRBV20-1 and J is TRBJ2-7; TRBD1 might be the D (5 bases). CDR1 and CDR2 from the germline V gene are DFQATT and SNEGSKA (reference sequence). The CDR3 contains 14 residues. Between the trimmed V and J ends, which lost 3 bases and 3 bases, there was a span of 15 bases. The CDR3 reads CSASESGQFYEQYV. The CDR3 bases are TGCAGTGCTAGTGAGTCTGGACAATTCTACGAGCAGTACGTC.

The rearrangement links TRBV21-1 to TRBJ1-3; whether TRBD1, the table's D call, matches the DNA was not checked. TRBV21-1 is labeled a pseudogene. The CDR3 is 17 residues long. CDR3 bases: TGTGCCAGCAGCAAAGACGCCAGGGGCCTCTCTGGAAACACCATATATTTT. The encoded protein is CASSKDARGLSGNTIYF.

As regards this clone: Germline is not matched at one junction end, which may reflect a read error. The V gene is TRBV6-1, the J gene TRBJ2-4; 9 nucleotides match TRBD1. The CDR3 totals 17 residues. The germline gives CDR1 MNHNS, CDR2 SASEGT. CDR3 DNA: TGTGCCAGCAGGGAAGGGACAGGGTTCGGCGCAAAAAACATTCAGTACTTC. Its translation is CASREGTGFGAKNIQYF.

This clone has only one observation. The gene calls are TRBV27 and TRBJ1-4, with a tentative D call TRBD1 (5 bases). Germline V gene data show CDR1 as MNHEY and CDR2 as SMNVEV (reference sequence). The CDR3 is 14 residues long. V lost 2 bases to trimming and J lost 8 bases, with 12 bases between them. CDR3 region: CASSLGRGSEKLFF. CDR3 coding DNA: TGTGCCAGCAGTTTAGGGCGGGGCAGCGAAAAACTGTTTTTT.

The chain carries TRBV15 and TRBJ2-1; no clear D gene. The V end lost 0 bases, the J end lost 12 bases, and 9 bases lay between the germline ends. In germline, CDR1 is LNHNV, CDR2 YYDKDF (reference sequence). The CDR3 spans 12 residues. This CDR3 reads CATSRDKQTQFF. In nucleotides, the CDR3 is TGTGCCACCAGCAGAGATAAGCAGACGCAGTTCTTC.

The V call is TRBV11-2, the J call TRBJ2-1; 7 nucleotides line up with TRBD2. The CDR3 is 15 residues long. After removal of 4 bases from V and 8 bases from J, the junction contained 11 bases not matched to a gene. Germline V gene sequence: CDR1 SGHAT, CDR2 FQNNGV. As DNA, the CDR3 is TGTGCCAGCAGCTCTGGGGGGGTTAAGGGCGATGAGCAGTTCTTC. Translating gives CASSSGGVKGDEQFF.

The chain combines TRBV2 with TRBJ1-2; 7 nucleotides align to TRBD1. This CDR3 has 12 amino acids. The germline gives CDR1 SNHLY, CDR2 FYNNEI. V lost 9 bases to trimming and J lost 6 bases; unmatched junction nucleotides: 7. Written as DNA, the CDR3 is TGTGCCAGGACCGGGACAGAGGATGGCTACACCTTC. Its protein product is CARTGTEDGYTF.

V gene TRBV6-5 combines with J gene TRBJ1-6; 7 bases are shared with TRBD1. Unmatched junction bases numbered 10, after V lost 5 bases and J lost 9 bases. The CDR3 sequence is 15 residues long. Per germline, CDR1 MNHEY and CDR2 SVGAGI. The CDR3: CASSRTGIEGSPLHF. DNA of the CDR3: TGTGCCAGCAGTCGGACAGGAATCGAGGGTTCACCCCTCCACTTT.

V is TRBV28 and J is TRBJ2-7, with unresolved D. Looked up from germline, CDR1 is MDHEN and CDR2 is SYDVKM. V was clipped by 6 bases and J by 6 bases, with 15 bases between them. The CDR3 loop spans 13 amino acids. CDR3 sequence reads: CASSPPLPGEQYF. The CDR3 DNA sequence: TGTGCCAGCAGCCCTCCCCTCCCGGGCGAGCAGTACTTC.

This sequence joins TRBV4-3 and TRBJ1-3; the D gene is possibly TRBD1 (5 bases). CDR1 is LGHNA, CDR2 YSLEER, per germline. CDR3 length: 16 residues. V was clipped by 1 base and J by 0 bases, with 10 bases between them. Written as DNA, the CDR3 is TGCGCCAGCAGCCAAGTCAGGGTCCTCTCTGGAAACACCATATATTTT. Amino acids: CASSQVRVLSGNTIYF.

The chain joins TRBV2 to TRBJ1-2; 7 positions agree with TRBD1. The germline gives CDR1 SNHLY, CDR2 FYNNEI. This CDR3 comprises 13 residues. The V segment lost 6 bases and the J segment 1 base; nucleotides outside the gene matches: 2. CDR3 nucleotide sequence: TGTGCCAGCAGGAGGGACAGTAACTATGGCTACACCTTC. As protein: CASRRDSNYGYTF. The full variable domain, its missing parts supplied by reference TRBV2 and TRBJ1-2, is EPEVTQTPSHQVTQMGQEVILRCVPISNHLYFYWYRQILGQKVEFLVSFYNNEISEKSEIFDDQFSVERPDGSNFTLKIRSTKLEDSAMYFCASRRDSNYGYTFGSGTRLTVV.

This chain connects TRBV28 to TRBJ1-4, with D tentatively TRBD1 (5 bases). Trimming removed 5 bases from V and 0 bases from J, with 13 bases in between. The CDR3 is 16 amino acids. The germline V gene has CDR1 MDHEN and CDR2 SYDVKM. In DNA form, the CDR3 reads TGTGCCAGCAGTAAGGGACCGACTGCAACTAATGAAAAACTGTTTTTT. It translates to CASSKGPTATNEKLFF.

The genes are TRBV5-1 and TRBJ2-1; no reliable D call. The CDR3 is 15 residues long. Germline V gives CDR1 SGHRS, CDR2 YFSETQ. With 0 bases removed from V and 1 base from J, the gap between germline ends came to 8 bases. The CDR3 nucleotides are TGCGCCAGCAGCTTGGAGATCCCTTCCTACAATGAGCAGTTCTTC. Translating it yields CASSLEIPSYNEQFF. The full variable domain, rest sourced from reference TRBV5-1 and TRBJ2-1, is KAGVTQTPRYLIKTRGQQVTLSCSPISGHRSVSWYQQTPGQGLQFLFEYFSETQRNKGNFPGRFSGRQFSNSRSEMNVSTLELGDSALYLCASSLEIPSYNEQFFGPGTRLTVL.

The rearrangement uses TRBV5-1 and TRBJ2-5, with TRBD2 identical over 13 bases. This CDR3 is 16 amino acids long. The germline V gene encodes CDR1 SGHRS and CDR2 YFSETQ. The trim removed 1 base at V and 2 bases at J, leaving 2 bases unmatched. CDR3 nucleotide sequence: TGCGCCAGCAGCTTGACTAGCGGGAGGGGGCAAGAGACCCAGTACTTC. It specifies CASSLTSGRGQETQYF.

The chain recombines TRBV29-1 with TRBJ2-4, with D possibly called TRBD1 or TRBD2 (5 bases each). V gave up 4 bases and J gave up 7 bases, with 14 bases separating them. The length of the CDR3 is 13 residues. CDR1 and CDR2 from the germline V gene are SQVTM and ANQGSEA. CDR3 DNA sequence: TGCAGCGTTGTTGGGACCCAATGGAACATTCAGTACTTC. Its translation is CSVVGTQWNIQYF.

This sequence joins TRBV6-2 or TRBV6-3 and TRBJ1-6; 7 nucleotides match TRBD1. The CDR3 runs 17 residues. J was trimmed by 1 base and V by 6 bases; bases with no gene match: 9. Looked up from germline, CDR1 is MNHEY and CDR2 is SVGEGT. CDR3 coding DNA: TGTGCCAGCAGCCACGACAGGGTGGCGTCCTATAATTCACCCCTCCACTTT. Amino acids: CASSHDRVASYNSPLHF.

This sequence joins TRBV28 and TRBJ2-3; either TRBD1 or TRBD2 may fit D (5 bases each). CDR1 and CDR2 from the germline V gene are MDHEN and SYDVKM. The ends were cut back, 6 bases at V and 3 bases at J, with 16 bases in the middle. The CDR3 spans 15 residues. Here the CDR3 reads CASSPPPGTTDTQYF. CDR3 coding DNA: TGTGCCAGCAGCCCCCCGCCCGGGACGACAGATACGCAGTATTTT.

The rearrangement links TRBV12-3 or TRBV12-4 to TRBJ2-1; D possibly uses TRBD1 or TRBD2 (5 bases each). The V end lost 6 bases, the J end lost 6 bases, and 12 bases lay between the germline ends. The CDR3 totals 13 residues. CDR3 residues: CASSPLGGNEQFF. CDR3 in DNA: TGTGCCAGCAGCCCCCTTGGGGGCAATGAGCAGTTCTTC.

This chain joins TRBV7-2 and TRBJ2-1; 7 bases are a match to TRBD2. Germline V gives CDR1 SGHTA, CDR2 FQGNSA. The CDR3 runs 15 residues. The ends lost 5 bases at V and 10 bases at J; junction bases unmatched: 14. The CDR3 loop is CASSPVGRGSGEQFF. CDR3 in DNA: TGTGCCAGCAGCCCAGTGGGTCGCGGGAGCGGCGAGCAGTTCTTC.